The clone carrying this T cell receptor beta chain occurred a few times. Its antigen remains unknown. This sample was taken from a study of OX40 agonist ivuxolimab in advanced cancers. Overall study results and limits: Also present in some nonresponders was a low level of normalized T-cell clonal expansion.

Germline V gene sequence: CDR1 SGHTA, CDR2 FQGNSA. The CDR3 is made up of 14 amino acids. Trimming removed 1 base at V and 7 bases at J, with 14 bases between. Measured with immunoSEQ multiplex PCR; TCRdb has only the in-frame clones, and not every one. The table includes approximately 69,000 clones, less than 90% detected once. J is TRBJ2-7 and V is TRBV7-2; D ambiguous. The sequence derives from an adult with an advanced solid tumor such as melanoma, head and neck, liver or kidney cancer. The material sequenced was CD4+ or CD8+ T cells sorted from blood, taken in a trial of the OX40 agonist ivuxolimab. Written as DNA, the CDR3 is TGTGCCAGCAGCTTAGACTGGCAGGCGGTGGAGCAGTACTTC. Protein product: CASSLDWQAVEQYF.